The 20 T cell receptor beta chains below all came from one sample that was sequenced in a study of beta chain features in type 1 diabetes. Every isolated RNA sample was fully reverse transcribed, so sequencing captured expressed TCRB transcripts. The repertoire was sequenced with immunoSEQ multiplex PCR; TCRdb's copy has only in-frame clones and lacks some. The table has 350,000 to 450,000 clones, about 15% seen once; the top ten hold 0.019%. The sample consisted of naive CD4+ T cells from blood. The receptors were sampled from a woman aged 18-29 years in good health.

The V and J genes are TRBV7-9 and TRBJ2-5; unclear D gene. Germline-derived CDR1 and CDR2 are SEHNR and FQNEAQ (reference sequence). This CDR3 has 11 residues. Trimming removed 5 bases at V and 2 bases at J, with 3 bases between. CDR3 in DNA: TGTGCCAGCAGCATACAAGAGACCCAGTACTTC. This translates into CASSIQETQYF.

This clone was detected only a few times. The rearrangement joins TRBV7-8 to TRBJ1-2, with 8 positions matching TRBD1. Germline lookup yields CDR1 SGHVS and CDR2 FQNEAQ. Unmatched junction bases numbered 12, after V lost 5 bases and J lost 4 bases. The CDR3 spans 16 residues. This CDR3 reads CASSVTKDRASYGYTF. The CDR3 region has the DNA TGTGCCAGCAGCGTCACCAAGGACAGGGCCTCCTATGGCTACACCTTC.

This clone appeared a few times. The genes are TRBV7-9 and TRBJ2-6; a weak D match, TRBD2 (5 bases). Germline V gene data show CDR1 as SEHNR and CDR2 as FQNEAQ (reference sequence). V dropped 5 bases and J dropped 1 base, with 12 bases sitting between them. This CDR3 is 16 amino acids long. CDR3 coding DNA: TGTGCCAGCAGCCCTCGGGATGCTTCTGGGGCCAACGTCCTGACTTTC. Amino acid sequence: CASSPRDASGANVLTF.

The table lists this clone with a few counts. The V and J genes are TRBV30 and TRBJ2-7; possibly TRBD1 for D (6 bases). V shed 4 bases and J shed 2 bases, with 18 bases lying between them. Germline V gene data show CDR1 as GTSNPN and CDR2 as SVGIG (reference sequence). The CDR3 spans 15 residues. Here the CDR3 reads CAWTPMGARTYEQYF. CDR3 DNA sequence: TGTGCCTGGACCCCCATGGGGGCACGAACCTACGAGCAGTACTTC.

This chain joins TRBV5-1 and TRBJ2-1, with 7 bases identical to TRBD2. CDR3 length equals 15 residues. The V segment lost 4 bases and the J segment 0 bases; nucleotides outside the gene matches: 4. Per germline, CDR1 SGHRS and CDR2 YFSETQ. The CDR3 is CASSPRGSSYNEQFF. DNA for the CDR3: TGCGCCAGCAGCCCGCGGGGGAGCTCCTACAATGAGCAGTTCTTC.

J is TRBJ1-1 and V is TRBV4-2; the D gene is possibly TRBD1 (5 bases). V was clipped by 1 base and J by 0 bases, with 6 bases between them. Germline values: CDR1 LGHNA, CDR2 YNFKEQ. This CDR3 has 14 amino acids. The CDR3 nucleotides are TGTGCCAGCAGCCAAGCGGACATGAACACTGAAGCTTTCTTT. This codes for CASSQADMNTEAFF.

The CDR3 region has the DNA TGTGCCAGCAGCTTCGCGGGCCCATCGAATAATGGGGAGCAGTTCTTC. This codes for CASSFAGPSNNGEQFF. V usage is TRBV7-2 and J usage is TRBJ2-1, with D perhaps matching TRBD2 (5 bases). Germline V gene lookup returns CDR1 SGHTA and CDR2 FQGNSA. V lost 3 bases to trimming and J lost 10 bases, with 22 bases between them. The CDR3 totals 16 residues.

This clone was detected a few times. V usage is TRBV15 and J usage is TRBJ2-1, with 9 bases fitting TRBD2. Per the germline V gene, CDR1 is LNHNV and CDR2 is YYDKDF (reference sequence). V was clipped by 0 bases and J by 2 bases; unmatched bases: 8. There are 18 residues in the CDR3. CDR3 in DNA: TGTGCCACCAGCAGAGAGATCGGCGGCGGGAGGGCCTACAATGAGCAGTTCTTC. As protein: CATSREIGGGRAYNEQFF.

J is TRBJ2-7 and V is TRBV7-9, with 10 bases matching TRBD1. The V gene end was trimmed by 3 bases and the J gene end by 5 bases; junction bases not matched to a gene: 10. The CDR3 runs to 16 residues. The V gene's germline CDR1 is SEHNR and CDR2 FQNEAQ (reference sequence). This CDR3 is CASSFYRDRGGNEQYF. The CDR3 bases are TGTGCCAGCAGCTTTTACAGGGACAGGGGAGGTAACGAGCAGTACTTC.

The chain is built from TRBV7-2 and TRBJ2-1, with unresolved D. There are 14 residues in the CDR3. Looked up from germline, CDR1 is SGHTA and CDR2 is FQGNSA. The V end was cut by 3 bases, the J end by 7 bases, with 13 bases between. The CDR3 reads CASSFGLETNEQFF. The CDR3, as DNA: TGTGCCAGCAGCTTTGGCCTCGAGACAAATGAGCAGTTCTTC.

The chain recombines TRBV9 with TRBJ2-1; 9 bases agree with TRBD2. The CDR3 totals 15 residues. After removal of 1 base from V and 5 bases from J, the junction contained 4 bases not matched to a gene. The germline CDR1 and CDR2 sequences are SGDLS and YYNGEE. The CDR3 nucleotides are TGTGCCAGCAGCGTAATAGCGGGGGATAACAATGAGCAGTTCTTC. Its protein is CASSVIAGDNNEQFF.

The J gene is TRBJ2-1, the V gene TRBV19, with D possibly being TRBD1 (5 bases). V was cut by 1 base and J by 6 bases, with 16 bases left in between. Looked up from germline, CDR1 is LNHDA and CDR2 is SQIVND (reference sequence). This CDR3 comprises 16 residues. CDR3 residues: CASSIGGTLGINEQFF. In DNA, the CDR3 is TGTGCCAGTAGTATAGGGGGCACCCTCGGCATCAATGAGCAGTTCTTC. The full variable domain, in which reference TRBV19 and TRBJ2-1 provide the parts outside the CDR3, is DGGITQSPKYLFRKEGQNVTLSCEQNLNHDAMYWYRQDPGQGLRLIYYSQIVNDFQKGDIAEGYSVSREKKESFPLTVTSAQKNPTAFYLCASSIGGTLGINEQFFGPGTRLTVL.

This clone was counted only a few times. The chain recombines TRBV28 with TRBJ1-5; D gene uncertain. This CDR3 is built from 14 residues. Germline values: CDR1 MDHEN, CDR2 SYDVKM. V was clipped by 2 bases and J by 3 bases, with 8 bases between them. CDR3 region: CASSLAQFNQPQHF. The DNA of the CDR3 is TGTGCCAGCAGTTTAGCACAGTTCAATCAGCCCCAGCATTTT.

Notes on this clone: The same CDR3 is also encoded by other DNA sequences in this sample. The chain joins TRBV4-1 to TRBJ2-3; 12 bases agree with TRBD2. J gave up 0 bases and V 0 bases, and 4 bases lay outside the gene matches. The CDR3 has 18 residues. Per the germline V gene, CDR1 is MGHRA and CDR2 is YSYEKL. CDR3 DNA sequence: TGCGCCAGCAGCCAAGATAGAGGGACTAGCGGGAGCACAGATACGCAGTATTTT. Encoded protein: CASSQDRGTSGSTDTQYF.

This sequence joins TRBV13 and TRBJ2-7, with D possibly matching TRBD1 (6 bases). Trimming cost V 5 bases and J 1 base, with 21 bases left between them. Germline CDR1 is PRHDT and CDR2 is FYEKMQ (reference sequence). CDR3 length: 17 residues. CDR3 in DNA: TGTGCCAGCAGCGCCTCAACACAGGGAGTGCGATCCTACGAGCAGTACTTC. This translates into CASSASTQGVRSYEQYF.

This clone was observed a few times. In DNA form, the CDR3 reads TGTGCCAGCTCCCTCGACAATGAGCAGTTCTTC. Translation gives CASSLDNEQFF. The chain has TRBV18 and TRBJ2-1; no clear D. The CDR3 consists of 11 residues. From germline, CDR1 is KGHSH and CDR2 LQKENI. V lost 6 bases and J lost 5, with 5 bases in between.

Regarding this clone: Other DNA sequences of this sample code for an identical CDR3. This chain joins TRBV18 and TRBJ2-7, with 10 bases fitting TRBD1. Germline assignment: CDR1 KGHSH and CDR2 LQKENI. V trimming: 3 bases; J trimming: 2 bases; junction bases outside the gene matches: 4. CDR3 size: 15 residues. CDR3 region: CASSPRDRGAYEQYF. CDR3 DNA sequence: TGTGCCAGCTCACCCCGGGACAGGGGTGCCTACGAGCAGTACTTC.

The chain uses TRBV28 and TRBJ2-5, with 8 bases identical to TRBD2. Germline CDR1 and CDR2: MDHEN and SYDVKM. V dropped 1 base and J dropped 5; count of bases not matched to a gene: 6. The CDR3 spans 15 residues. CDR3: CASSLYQGLVETQYF. In DNA, the CDR3 is TGTGCCAGCAGTTTATATCAGGGACTAGTGGAGACCCAGTACTTC.

This rearrangement joins TRBV15 to TRBJ2-7; 9 bases align to TRBD2. The length of the CDR3 is 15 residues. The ends lost 2 bases at V and 3 bases at J; junction bases unmatched: 5. Germline CDR1 LNHNV, CDR2 YYDKDF (reference sequence). CDR3 sequence reads: CATSRSSGSGYEQYF. The CDR3 DNA sequence: TGTGCCACCAGCAGAAGTAGCGGGAGTGGCTACGAGCAGTACTTC. Full variable domain (remainder filled in from reference TRBV15 and TRBJ2-7): DAMVIQNPRYQVTQFGKPVTLSCSQTLNHNVMYWYQQKSSQAPKLLFHYYDKDFNNEADTPDNFQSRRPNTSFCFLDIRSPGLGDTAMYLCATSRSSGSGYEQYFGPGTRLTVT.

The chain links TRBV19 to TRBJ2-1; 9 positions agree with TRBD2. Germline CDR1 is LNHDA and CDR2 is SQIVND (reference sequence). The V and J ends lost 1 base and 3 bases, in that order; junction bases with no gene match: 4. The CDR3 runs to 16 residues. CDR3 nucleotides: TGTGCCAGTAGTATAGGCCTAGCGGGAAACTACAATGAGCAGTTCTTC. It specifies CASSIGLAGNYNEQFF.